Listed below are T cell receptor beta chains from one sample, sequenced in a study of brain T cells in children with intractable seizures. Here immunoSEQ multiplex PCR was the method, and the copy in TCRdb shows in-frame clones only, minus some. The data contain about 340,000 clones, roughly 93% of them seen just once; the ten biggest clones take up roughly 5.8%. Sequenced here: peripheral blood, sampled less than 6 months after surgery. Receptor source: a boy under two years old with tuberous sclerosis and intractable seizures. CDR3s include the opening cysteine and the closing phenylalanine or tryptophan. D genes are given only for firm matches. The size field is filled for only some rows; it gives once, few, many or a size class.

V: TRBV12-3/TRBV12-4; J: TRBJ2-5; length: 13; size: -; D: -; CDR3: CASSLGAIGTQYF; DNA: TGTGCCAGCAGTTTAGGGGCCATAGGGACCCAGTACTTC
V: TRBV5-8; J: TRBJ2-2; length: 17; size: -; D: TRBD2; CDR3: CASSLIISGSGTGELFF; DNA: TGTGCCAGCAGCTTGATAATCAGCGGGAGTGGGACCGGGGAGCTGTTTTTT
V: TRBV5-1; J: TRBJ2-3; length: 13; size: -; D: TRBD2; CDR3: CASSTGGTDTQYF; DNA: TGCGCCAGCAGCACGGGGGGGACAGATACGCAGTATTTT
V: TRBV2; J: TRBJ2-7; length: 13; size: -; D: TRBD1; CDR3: CASSGKDRGGWDF; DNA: TGTGCCAGCAGTGGAAAGGACAGGGGAGGATGGGACTTC
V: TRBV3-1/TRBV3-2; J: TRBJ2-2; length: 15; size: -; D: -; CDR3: CASSQDQGETGELFF; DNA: TGTGCCAGCAGCCAAGATCAGGGAGAGACCGGGGAGCTGTTTTTT
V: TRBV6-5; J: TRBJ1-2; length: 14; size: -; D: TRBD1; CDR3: CASRASGGSYGYTF; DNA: TGTGCCAGCAGAGCATCAGGGGGCAGCTATGGCTACACCTTC
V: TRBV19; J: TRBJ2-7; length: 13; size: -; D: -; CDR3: CASSMVESYEQYF; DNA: TGTGCCAGTAGTATGGTCGAGAGCTACGAGCAGTACTTC
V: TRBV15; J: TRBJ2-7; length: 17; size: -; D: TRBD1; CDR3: CATSKRGAGGASYEQYF; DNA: TGTGCCACCAGCAAAAGAGGGGCAGGGGGCGCTTCGTACGAGCAGTACTTC
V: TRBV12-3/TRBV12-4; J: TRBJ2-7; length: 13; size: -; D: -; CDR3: CASSLGQGGEQYF; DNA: TGTGCCAGCAGTTTAGGGCAGGGAGGCGAGCAGTACTTC
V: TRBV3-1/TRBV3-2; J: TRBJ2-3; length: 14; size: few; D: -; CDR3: CASSLGAWEGSQYF; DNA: TGTGCCAGCAGCCTTGGGGCCTGGGAAGGGTCGCAGTATTTT
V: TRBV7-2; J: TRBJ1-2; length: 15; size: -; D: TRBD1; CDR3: CASSLGGQASYGYTF; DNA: TGTGCCAGCAGCTTAGGGGGACAGGCAAGCTATGGCTACACCTTC
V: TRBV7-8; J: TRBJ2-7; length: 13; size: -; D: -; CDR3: CASSLVEGYEQYF; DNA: TGTGCCAGCAGCTTAGTTGAGGGGTACGAGCAGTACTTC
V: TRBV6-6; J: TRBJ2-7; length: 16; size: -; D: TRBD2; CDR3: CASSYPGLAGKDEQYF; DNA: TGTGCCAGCAGTTACCCTGGACTAGCGGGGAAGGACGAGCAGTACTTC
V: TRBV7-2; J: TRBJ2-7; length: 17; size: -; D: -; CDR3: CASSLESDTEYLYEQYF; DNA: TGTGCCAGCAGCTTAGAGTCCGACACCGAATACCTCTACGAGCAGTACTTC
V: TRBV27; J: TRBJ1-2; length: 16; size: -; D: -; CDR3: CASSRLLGDNNYGYTF; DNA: TGTGCCAGCAGCCGCCTTTTGGGGGACAACAACTATGGCTACACCTTC
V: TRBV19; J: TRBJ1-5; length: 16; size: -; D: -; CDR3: CASSIMADTGNQPQHF; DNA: TGTGCCAGTAGTATAATGGCGGATACCGGCAATCAGCCCCAGCATTTT
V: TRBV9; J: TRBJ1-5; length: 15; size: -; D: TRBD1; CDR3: CASSVGQGSNQPQHF; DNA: TGTGCCAGCAGCGTAGGACAGGGGAGCAATCAGCCCCAGCATTTT
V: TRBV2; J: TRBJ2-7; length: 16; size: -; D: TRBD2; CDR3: CASSEGNSGTRGEQYF; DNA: TGTGCCAGCAGCGAAGGGAATAGCGGGACAAGGGGCGAGCAGTACTTC
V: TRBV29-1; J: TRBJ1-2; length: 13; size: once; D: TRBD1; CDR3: CSVPGQGAQGYTF; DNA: TGCAGCGTACCGGGACAGGGGGCGCAGGGCTACACCTTC
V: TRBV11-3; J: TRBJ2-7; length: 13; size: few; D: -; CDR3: CASSSQQGSEQYF; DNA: TGTGCCAGCAGCTCGCAACAGGGCAGCGAGCAGTACTTC
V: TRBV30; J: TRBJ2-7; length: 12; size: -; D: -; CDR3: CASRSLSYEQYF; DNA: TGTGCCTCCCGGTCCCTCTCCTACGAGCAGTACTTC
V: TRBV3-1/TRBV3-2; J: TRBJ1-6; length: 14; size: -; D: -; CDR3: CASSMTGGDSPLHF; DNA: TGTGCCAGCAGCATGACAGGCGGGGATTCACCCCTCCACTTT
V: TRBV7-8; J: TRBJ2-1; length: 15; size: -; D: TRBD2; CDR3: CASSFLSGAYNEQFF; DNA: TGTGCCAGCAGCTTCTTGAGCGGGGCATACAATGAGCAGTTCTTC
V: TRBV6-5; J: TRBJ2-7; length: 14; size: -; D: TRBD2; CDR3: CASSFSGNFYEQYF; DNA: TGTGCCAGCAGTTTTAGCGGGAACTTCTACGAGCAGTACTTC
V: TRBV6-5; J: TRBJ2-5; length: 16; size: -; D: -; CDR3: CASSYIWARGEETQYF; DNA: TGTGCCAGCAGTTATATCTGGGCTAGAGGAGAAGAGACCCAGTACTTC
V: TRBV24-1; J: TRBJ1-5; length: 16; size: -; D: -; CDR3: CATSERRTDSNQPQHF; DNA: TGTGCCACCAGTGAACGCCGGACAGATAGCAATCAGCCCCAGCATTTT
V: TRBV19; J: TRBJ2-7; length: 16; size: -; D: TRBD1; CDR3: CASSIEIGTGAYEQYF; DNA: TGTGCCAGTAGTATAGAAATCGGGACAGGGGCCTACGAGCAGTACTTC
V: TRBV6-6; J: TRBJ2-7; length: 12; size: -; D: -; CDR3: CASSYRDYEQYF; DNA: TGTGCCAGCAGTTACAGAGATTACGAGCAGTACTTC
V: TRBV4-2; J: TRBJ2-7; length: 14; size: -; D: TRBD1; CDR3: CASSQRDSGYEQYF; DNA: TGTGCCAGCAGCCAAAGGGACAGCGGATACGAGCAGTACTTC
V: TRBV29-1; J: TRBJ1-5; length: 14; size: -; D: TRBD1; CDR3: CSVSDREGNQPQHF; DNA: TGCAGCGTTAGTGACAGGGAGGGCAATCAGCCCCAGCATTTT
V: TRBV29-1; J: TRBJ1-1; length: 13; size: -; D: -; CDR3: CSGGREEKPEAFF; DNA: TGCAGCGGGGGTAGGGAAGAAAAACCTGAAGCTTTCTTT
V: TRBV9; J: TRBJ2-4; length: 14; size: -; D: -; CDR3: CASSVTGTKNIQYF; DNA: TGTGCCAGCAGCGTTACAGGGACCAAAAACATTCAGTACTTC
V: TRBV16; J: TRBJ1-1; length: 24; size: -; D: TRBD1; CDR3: CASSQSPVRGPSRGSSPILSEAFF; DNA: TGTGCCAGCAGCCAATCCCCGGTCAGGGGGCCTTCTAGAGGCAGCTCCCCAATTCTATCTGAAGCTTTCTTT
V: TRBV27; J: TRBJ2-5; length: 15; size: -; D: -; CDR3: CASSPFGTLQETQYF; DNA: TGTGCCAGCAGTCCCTTCGGGACCCTTCAAGAGACCCAGTACTTC
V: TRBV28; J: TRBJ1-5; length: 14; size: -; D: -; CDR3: CASMGVPGNQPQHF; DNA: TGTGCCAGCATGGGGGTCCCGGGCAATCAGCCCCAGCATTTT
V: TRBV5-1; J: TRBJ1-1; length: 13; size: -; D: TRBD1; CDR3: CASNGGNRGEAFF; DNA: TGCGCCAGCAACGGGGGGAACAGGGGAGAAGCTTTCTTT
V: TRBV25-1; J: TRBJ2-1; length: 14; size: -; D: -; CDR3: CASSEWVSYNEQFF; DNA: TGTGCCAGCAGTGAATGGGTCTCCTACAATGAGCAGTTCTTC
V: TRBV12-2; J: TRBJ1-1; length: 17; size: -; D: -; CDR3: CASRFLSSDRGLAEAFF; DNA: TGTGCAAGTCGCTTTCTTTCCTCGGACAGGGGGCTGGCTGAAGCTTTCTTT
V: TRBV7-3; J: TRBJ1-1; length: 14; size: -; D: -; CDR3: CASSLVGKNTEAFF; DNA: TGTGCCAGCAGCTTAGTCGGTAAGAACACTGAAGCTTTCTTT
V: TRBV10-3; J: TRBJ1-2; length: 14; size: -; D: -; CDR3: CAIGSGAANYGYTF; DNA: TGTGCCATCGGTAGTGGTGCGGCAAACTATGGCTACACCTTC
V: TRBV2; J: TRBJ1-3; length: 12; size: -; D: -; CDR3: CASSDQGNTIYF; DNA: TGTGCCAGCAGTGACCAGGGGAACACCATATATTTT
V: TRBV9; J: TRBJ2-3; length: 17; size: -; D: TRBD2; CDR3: CASSGGTSGRSTDTQYF; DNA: TGTGCCAGCAGCGGCGGGACTAGCGGGAGGAGCACAGATACGCAGTATTTT
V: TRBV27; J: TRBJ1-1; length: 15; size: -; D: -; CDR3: CASRNIPGQKGEAFF; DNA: TGTGCCAGCAGGAATATTCCGGGTCAGAAGGGTGAAGCTTTCTTT
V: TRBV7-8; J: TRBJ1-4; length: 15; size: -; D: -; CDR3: CASSPDTSTNEKLFF; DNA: TGTGCCAGCAGCCCTGACACCTCAACTAATGAAAAACTGTTTTTT
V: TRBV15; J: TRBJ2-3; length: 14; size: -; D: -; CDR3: CATSPPRGADTQYF; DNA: TGTGCCACCAGCCCGCCACGAGGAGCAGATACGCAGTATTTT
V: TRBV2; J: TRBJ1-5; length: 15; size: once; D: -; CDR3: CASSDWGVSNQPQHF; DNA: TGTGCCAGCAGTGACTGGGGGGTCAGCAATCAGCCCCAGCATTTT
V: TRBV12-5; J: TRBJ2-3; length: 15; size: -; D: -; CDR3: CASGFFSAATDTQYF; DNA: TGTGCTAGTGGTTTCTTCAGCGCGGCGACGGATACGCAGTATTTT
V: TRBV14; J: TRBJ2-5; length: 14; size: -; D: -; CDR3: CASSQDLIGETQYF; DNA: TGTGCCAGCAGCCAAGATTTAATCGGAGAGACCCAGTACTTC
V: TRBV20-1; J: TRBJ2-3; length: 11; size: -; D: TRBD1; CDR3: CSATGQPTQYF; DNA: TGCAGTGCAACGGGACAGCCTACGCAGTATTTT
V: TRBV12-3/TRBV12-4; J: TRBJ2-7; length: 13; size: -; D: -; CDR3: CASSRTASYEQYF; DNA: TGTGCCAGCAGTCGCACAGCCTCCTACGAGCAGTACTTC
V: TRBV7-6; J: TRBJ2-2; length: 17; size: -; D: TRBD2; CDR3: CASSFTSGGSNTGELFF; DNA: TGTGCCAGCAGCTTTACTAGCGGGGGCTCGAACACCGGGGAGCTGTTTTTT
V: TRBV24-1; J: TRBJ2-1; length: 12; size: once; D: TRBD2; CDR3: CAVAGGDNEQFF; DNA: TGTGCCGTAGCGGGAGGAGACAATGAGCAGTTCTTC
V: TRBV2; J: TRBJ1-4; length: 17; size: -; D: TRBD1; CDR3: CASSIGQGQSTNEKLFF; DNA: TGTGCCAGCAGCATCGGACAGGGCCAATCAACTAATGAAAAACTGTTTTTT
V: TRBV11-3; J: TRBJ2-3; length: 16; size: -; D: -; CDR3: CASSPGGREGPDTQYF; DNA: TGTGCCAGCAGCCCTGGGGGCAGGGAGGGCCCAGATACGCAGTATTTT
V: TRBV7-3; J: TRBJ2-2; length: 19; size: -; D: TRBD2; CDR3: CASSLSSSGRTVRTGELFF; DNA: TGTGCCAGCAGCTTAAGCTCCAGCGGGAGAACAGTTAGAACCGGGGAGCTGTTTTTT
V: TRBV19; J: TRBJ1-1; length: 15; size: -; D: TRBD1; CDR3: CASSPGTGTITEAFF; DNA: TGTGCCAGTAGTCCTGGGACAGGGACGATTACTGAAGCTTTCTTT